This is a list of T cell receptor beta chains from one sample in a study of shared clonotypes between healthy human individuals. The protocol was immunoSEQ multiplex PCR, while the TCRdb copy is restricted to in-frame clones and leaves out a portion. The sample records 1.5 million to 2.5 million clones, less than 95% being singletons. The sequencing sample was made of naive CD8+ T cells sorted from blood. The receptors were gathered from a man between 18 and 29 years old in good health. Both conserved end residues are part of each CDR3. D genes are given only for firm matches. Only part of the rows carry a size: once, few, many, or a class if the clone is expanded.

abundance: .
d_gene: .
j_gene: TRBJ2-5
v_gene: TRBV4-1
CDR3aa: CASSLRAAQETQYF
CDR3nt: TGCGCCAGCAGCCTCCGGGCAGCACAAGAGACCCAGTACTTC

abundance: .
d_gene: .
j_gene: TRBJ2-7
v_gene: TRBV2
CDR3aa: CARGDASYEQYF
CDR3nt: TGTGCCAGGGGGGACGCCTCCTACGAGCAGTACTTC

abundance: .
d_gene: .
j_gene: TRBJ1-2
v_gene: TRBV7-9
CDR3aa: CASSFGDPSYGYTF
CDR3nt: TGTGCCAGCAGCTTCGGGGACCCATCCTATGGCTACACCTTC

abundance: once
d_gene: .
j_gene: TRBJ2-5
v_gene: TRBV4-1
CDR3aa: CASSLLARGQETQYF
CDR3nt: TGCGCCAGCAGCCTATTAGCGAGGGGACAAGAGACCCAGTACTTC

abundance: .
d_gene: .
j_gene: TRBJ2-1
v_gene: TRBV9
CDR3aa: CASSVKGISYNEQFF
CDR3nt: TGTGCCAGCAGCGTAAAGGGTATCTCCTACAATGAGCAGTTCTTC

abundance: .
d_gene: .
j_gene: TRBJ1-5
v_gene: TRBV2
CDR3aa: CASSDSFYSNQPQHF
CDR3nt: TGTGCCAGCAGTGACAGTTTTTATAGCAATCAGCCCCAGCATTTT

abundance: .
d_gene: .
j_gene: TRBJ2-2
v_gene: TRBV7-8
CDR3aa: CASSFPPFNTGELFF
CDR3nt: TGTGCCAGCAGCTTTCCTCCGTTTAACACCGGGGAGCTGTTTTTT

abundance: .
d_gene: .
j_gene: TRBJ2-6
v_gene: TRBV7-9
CDR3aa: CASSGDTANVLTF
CDR3nt: TGTGCCAGCAGCGGCGACACTGCCAACGTCCTGACTTTC

abundance: .
d_gene: .
j_gene: TRBJ2-1
v_gene: TRBV12-5
CDR3aa: CASAPYNEQFF
CDR3nt: TGTGCTAGTGCCCCGTACAATGAGCAGTTCTTC

abundance: .
d_gene: .
j_gene: TRBJ2-7
v_gene: TRBV5-4
CDR3aa: CASSFDQSSYEQYF
CDR3nt: TGTGCCAGCAGCTTTGATCAGTCCAGCTACGAGCAGTACTTC

abundance: .
d_gene: .
j_gene: TRBJ2-6
v_gene: TRBV19
CDR3aa: CASSTGYGANVLTF
CDR3nt: TGTGCCAGTAGCACCGGGTATGGGGCCAACGTCCTGACTTTC

abundance: .
d_gene: .
j_gene: TRBJ2-1
v_gene: TRBV5-1
CDR3aa: CASRIEQGYEQFF
CDR3nt: TGCGCCAGCAGAATCGAACAGGGCTATGAGCAGTTCTTC

abundance: once
d_gene: .
j_gene: TRBJ2-7
v_gene: TRBV6-1
CDR3aa: CASSGLTGTDNEQYF
CDR3nt: TGTGCCAGCAGTGGACTGACAGGAACGGACAACGAGCAGTACTTC

abundance: .
d_gene: .
j_gene: TRBJ1-1
v_gene: TRBV19
CDR3aa: CASSDRSMNTEAFF
CDR3nt: TGTGCCAGTAGCGATAGGTCGATGAACACTGAAGCTTTCTTT

abundance: .
d_gene: .
j_gene: TRBJ2-4
v_gene: TRBV2
CDR3aa: CASIGQPAKNIQYF
CDR3nt: TGTGCCAGCATCGGGCAGCCTGCCAAAAACATTCAGTACTTC

abundance: .
d_gene: TRBD2
j_gene: TRBJ2-7
v_gene: TRBV27
CDR3aa: CASSLIAGGTYEQYF
CDR3nt: TGTGCCAGCAGTTTAATAGCGGGGGGTACCTACGAGCAGTACTTC

abundance: .
d_gene: TRBD1
j_gene: TRBJ2-3
v_gene: TRBV5-4
CDR3aa: CASSAPGQGPPDTQYF
CDR3nt: TGTGCCAGCAGCGCACCGGGACAGGGTCCTCCAGATACGCAGTATTTT

abundance: .
d_gene: .
j_gene: TRBJ2-1
v_gene: TRBV6-5
CDR3aa: CASSSDSGYNEQFF
CDR3nt: TGTGCCAGCAGTTCCGACAGCGGTTACAATGAGCAGTTCTTC

abundance: .
d_gene: .
j_gene: TRBJ2-3
v_gene: TRBV5-4
CDR3aa: CASSPRQEVTDTQYF
CDR3nt: TGTGCCAGCAGCCCAAGACAGGAGGTCACAGATACGCAGTATTTT

abundance: .
d_gene: .
j_gene: TRBJ2-7
v_gene: TRBV10-3
CDR3aa: CAISESETGTAPHEQYF
CDR3nt: TGTGCCATCAGTGAGTCAGAAACCGGGACCGCCCCCCACGAGCAGTACTTC

abundance: .
d_gene: .
j_gene: TRBJ2-1
v_gene: TRBV15
CDR3aa: CATSREGYNEQFF
CDR3nt: TGTGCCACCAGCAGAGAGGGGTACAATGAGCAGTTCTTC

abundance: .
d_gene: .
j_gene: TRBJ2-1
v_gene: TRBV9
CDR3aa: CASSVGTVHEQFF
CDR3nt: TGTGCCAGCAGCGTAGGGACTGTTCATGAGCAGTTCTTC

abundance: .
d_gene: TRBD2
j_gene: TRBJ2-7
v_gene: TRBV30
CDR3aa: CAWGRGLAGDYEQYF
CDR3nt: TGTGCCTGGGGGAGAGGACTAGCGGGGGACTACGAGCAGTACTTC

abundance: .
d_gene: .
j_gene: TRBJ2-7
v_gene: TRBV7-9
CDR3aa: CASSPLGRVYEQYF
CDR3nt: TGTGCCAGCAGCCCCTTGGGTAGGGTATACGAGCAGTACTTC

abundance: .
d_gene: .
j_gene: TRBJ2-7
v_gene: TRBV5-1
CDR3aa: CASSPTSYEQYF
CDR3nt: TGCGCCAGCAGCCCGACGTCCTACGAGCAGTACTTC

abundance: .
d_gene: TRBD2
j_gene: TRBJ2-4
v_gene: TRBV4-1
CDR3aa: CASSQDGSGSPSNIQYF
CDR3nt: TGCGCCAGCAGCCAAGATGGGAGCGGGAGTCCATCAAACATTCAGTACTTC

abundance: .
d_gene: .
j_gene: TRBJ2-1
v_gene: TRBV30
CDR3aa: CAWSFGPQMGNEQFF
CDR3nt: TGTGCCTGGAGTTTTGGACCACAAATGGGGAATGAGCAGTTCTTC

abundance: .
d_gene: TRBD1
j_gene: TRBJ1-4
v_gene: TRBV7-6
CDR3aa: CASSSGRDSTFNEKLFF
CDR3nt: TGTGCCAGCAGCTCCGGGCGGGACAGTACCTTTAATGAAAAACTGTTTTTT

abundance: .
d_gene: .
j_gene: TRBJ1-6
v_gene: TRBV4-3
CDR3aa: CASSQDPGAGSPLHF
CDR3nt: TGCGCCAGCAGCCAAGACCCGGGGGCAGGTTCACCCCTCCACTTT

abundance: .
d_gene: .
j_gene: TRBJ2-3
v_gene: TRBV13
CDR3aa: CASSLAYTSGTDTQYF
CDR3nt: TGTGCCAGCAGCTTAGCTTACACGTCGGGCACAGATACGCAGTATTTT

abundance: .
d_gene: .
j_gene: TRBJ2-3
v_gene: TRBV5-5
CDR3aa: CASSLEAGPGDTQYF
CDR3nt: TGTGCCAGCAGCTTGGAGGCGGGTCCGGGAGATACGCAGTATTTT

abundance: .
d_gene: TRBD1
j_gene: TRBJ1-5
v_gene: TRBV27
CDR3aa: CASSGTVNQPQHF
CDR3nt: TGTGCCAGCAGTGGGACAGTGAATCAGCCCCAGCATTTT

abundance: .
d_gene: .
j_gene: TRBJ2-1
v_gene: TRBV7-2
CDR3aa: CASSPGKGTPSYNEQFF
CDR3nt: TGTGCCAGCAGCCCGGGGAAGGGGACTCCTTCCTACAATGAGCAGTTCTTC

abundance: .
d_gene: .
j_gene: TRBJ2-5
v_gene: TRBV4-1
CDR3aa: CASSQGARGALETQYF
CDR3nt: TGCGCCAGCAGCCAAGGGGCACGGGGGGCGTTGGAGACCCAGTACTTC

abundance: .
d_gene: TRBD1
j_gene: TRBJ1-4
v_gene: TRBV4-1
CDR3aa: CASSQEQGGSEKLFF
CDR3nt: TGCGCCAGCAGCCAAGAACAGGGGGGAAGTGAAAAACTGTTTTTT

abundance: .
d_gene: TRBD2
j_gene: TRBJ2-3
v_gene: TRBV7-9
CDR3aa: CASSLLVAGGTDTQYF
CDR3nt: TGTGCCAGCAGCTTATTAGTAGCGGGGGGCACAGATACGCAGTATTTT

abundance: .
d_gene: .
j_gene: TRBJ2-1
v_gene: TRBV7-9
CDR3aa: CASSLAQTGTNEQFF
CDR3nt: TGTGCCAGCAGCTTAGCGCAGACAGGGACTAATGAGCAGTTCTTC

abundance: .
d_gene: .
j_gene: TRBJ2-7
v_gene: TRBV5-6
CDR3aa: CASSFADRDYEQYF
CDR3nt: TGTGCCAGCAGCTTCGCGGACAGAGACTACGAGCAGTACTTC

abundance: .
d_gene: .
j_gene: TRBJ1-1
v_gene: TRBV7-3
CDR3aa: CASRLQGNTEAFF
CDR3nt: TGTGCCAGCAGGTTACAGGGGAACACTGAAGCTTTCTTT

abundance: .
d_gene: TRBD1
j_gene: TRBJ1-6
v_gene: TRBV5-8
CDR3aa: CASSLPQGGFSPLHF
CDR3nt: TGTGCCAGCAGCTTGCCGCAGGGGGGTTTTTCACCCCTCCACTTT

abundance: .
d_gene: .
j_gene: TRBJ2-3
v_gene: TRBV6-1
CDR3aa: CASRKTTLEPDTQYF
CDR3nt: TGTGCCAGCAGGAAGACAACCCTGGAGCCAGATACGCAGTATTTT

abundance: once
d_gene: TRBD2
j_gene: TRBJ2-3
v_gene: TRBV5-1
CDR3aa: CASSLASGGSTDTQYF
CDR3nt: TGCGCCAGCAGCTTGGCTAGCGGGGGTAGCACAGATACGCAGTATTTT

abundance: .
d_gene: .
j_gene: TRBJ2-1
v_gene: TRBV4-1
CDR3aa: CASSQPGRDNEQFF
CDR3nt: TGCGCCAGCAGCCAACCGGGCAGAGACAATGAGCAGTTCTTC

abundance: .
d_gene: .
j_gene: TRBJ2-2
v_gene: TRBV11-2
CDR3aa: CASSLDGSGELFF
CDR3nt: TGTGCCAGCAGCTTAGATGGTTCCGGGGAGCTGTTTTTT

abundance: .
d_gene: TRBD2
j_gene: TRBJ2-7
v_gene: TRBV2
CDR3aa: CATTGGDSHEQYF
CDR3nt: TGTGCCACCACTGGGGGGGACTCCCACGAGCAGTACTTC

abundance: .
d_gene: .
j_gene: TRBJ2-7
v_gene: TRBV21-1
CDR3aa: CASSNNGTGTYEQYF
CDR3nt: TGTGCCAGCAGCAATAACGGGACAGGGACCTACGAGCAGTACTTC

abundance: .
d_gene: TRBD2
j_gene: TRBJ2-5
v_gene: TRBV4-3
CDR3aa: CASSPMLAGGPETQYF
CDR3nt: TGCGCCAGCAGCCCCATGCTAGCGGGAGGGCCGGAGACCCAGTACTTC

abundance: few
d_gene: TRBD2
j_gene: TRBJ2-7
v_gene: TRBV6-4
CDR3aa: CASSDSAAGGLRSQYF
CDR3nt: TGTGCCAGCAGTGACTCTGCAGCGGGAGGACTACGATCGCAGTACTTC

abundance: .
d_gene: .
j_gene: TRBJ1-4
v_gene: TRBV19
CDR3aa: CASSIFGSTNEKLFF
CDR3nt: TGTGCCAGTAGTATCTTTGGTTCAACTAATGAAAAACTGTTTTTT

abundance: .
d_gene: .
j_gene: TRBJ1-1
v_gene: TRBV11-2
CDR3aa: CASSLEAGFAEAFF
CDR3nt: TGTGCCAGCAGCTTAGAAGCGGGGTTTGCTGAAGCTTTCTTT

abundance: .
d_gene: TRBD1
j_gene: TRBJ2-3
v_gene: TRBV7-9
CDR3aa: CASSSQGADTQYF
CDR3nt: TGTGCCAGCAGTTCCCAGGGGGCTGATACGCAGTATTTT

abundance: .
d_gene: .
j_gene: TRBJ2-3
v_gene: TRBV2
CDR3aa: CASSDKWVSTDTQYF
CDR3nt: TGTGCCAGCAGTGACAAATGGGTTAGCACAGATACGCAGTATTTT

abundance: .
d_gene: .
j_gene: TRBJ2-7
v_gene: TRBV4-1
CDR3aa: CASSQRLDYEQYF
CDR3nt: TGCGCCAGCAGCCAGAGACTGGACTACGAGCAGTACTTC

abundance: .
d_gene: TRBD1
j_gene: TRBJ1-2
v_gene: TRBV5-4
CDR3aa: CASSSRTGDGYTF
CDR3nt: TGTGCCAGCAGCTCGCGGACAGGTGATGGCTACACCTTC

abundance: .
d_gene: .
j_gene: TRBJ1-5
v_gene: TRBV28
CDR3aa: CASSLLQGGQPQHF
CDR3nt: TGTGCCAGCAGTTTACTGCAGGGTGGACAGCCCCAGCATTTT